This T cell receptor (beta chain) was recovered during a study of cytotoxic CD8 clonotypes in ibrutinib-treated CLL. Study-wide results and caveats: At baseline, clonality was higher than in age-matched healthy donors and correlated with CD8+ counts.

Concerning this clone: Its antigen is currently unknown.

The CDR3 is made up of 15 amino acids. Looked up from germline, CDR1 is GTSNPN and CDR2 is SVGIG (reference sequence). V was trimmed by 2 bases and J by 0 bases, leaving 8 bases between them. Sequencing used immunoSEQ multiplex PCR; TCRdb keeps in-frame clones, though not all of them. The sample includes roughly 70,000 clones, 75% to 85% of them seen just once. The chain joins TRBV30 to TRBJ2-6; D uncertain. Sample: PBMCs, taken at disease progression, from a patient treated with ibrutinib. The sequence derives from a human donor with chronic lymphocytic leukemia. The CDR3, as DNA: TGTGCCTGGAGTACTCTGGGCTCTGGGGCCAACGTCCTGACTTTC. Its translation is CAWSTLGSGANVLTF.